This entry features one TCR beta chain sequence. This sample was included in a study of T cell responses to AZD1222 COVID-19 vaccine. Clones were sequenced by immunoSEQ multiplex PCR, and TCRdb holds only the in-frame ones, with some missing. The top ten hold approximately 15% of the sample, which has around 99,000 clones, over 75% seen once. The CDR3 extends over 13 amino acids. V was clipped by 6 bases and J by 4 bases, with 12 bases between them. The germline V gene has CDR1 MNHEY and CDR2 SVGAGI. The sample in question was peripheral blood, obtained on day 0 of AZD1222 vaccination. The chain employs TRBV6-5 and TRBJ1-2, with D perhaps TRBD1 (5 bases). The TCR comes from an adult in good health. DNA of the CDR3: TGTGCCAGCAGCCCCGGGGGGGTCTATGGCTACACCTTC. Protein: CASSPGGVYGYTF.